This TCR beta chain is from a study of T cells in Graves' hyperthyroidism and ophthalmopathy. Notes on the study in general: Onset of ophthalmopathy came a median approximately 6.9 months after the model predicted it. Blood also carried most thyroid clonotypes expanded above 0.001.

As to this clonotype: The antigen remains unidentified.

Hyperthyroidism, newly diagnosed and lasting under 2 months, affected patients aged 18 to 65. The blood sample dates from first hyperthyroidism diagnosis, preceding any ophthalmopathy symptoms. The V gene's germline CDR1 is DFQATT and CDR2 SNEGSKA (reference sequence). This CDR3 contains 16 residues. After removal of 0 bases from V and 2 bases from J, the junction contained 8 bases not matched to a gene. Amplified TCR beta CDR3 regions came from RNA transcripts. Primed by the HTBI set, a first-round RT-PCR was run on the TCR CDR3. TCRdb reanalysed the multiplex PCR reads using MiXCR and keeps one entry per CDR3 protein. This table has around 380,000 distinct CDR3 sequences, 13% appearing once.

The sequencing input was blood. The chain combines TRBV20-1 with TRBJ2-3; 7 nucleotides agree with TRBD2. The receptor was derived from a man aged 25 to 40 with Graves' hyperthyroidism that later progressed to Graves' ophthalmopathy. DNA of the CDR3: TGCAGTGCTAGAGATTCGCGCGGGGGAGCCACAGATACGCAGTATTTT. Encoded protein: CSARDSRGGATDTQYF.